This TCR beta chain was identified in a study of CXCR3-negative and CXCR3-positive naive CD8 T cells. Libraries were UMI-labeled 5' RACE TRB cDNA. TCRdb re-called the 5' RACE reads; every CDR3 protein appears as one record, without DNA. The table lists some 41,000 distinct CDR3 sequences. This CDR3 comprises 17 residues. Germline loops: CDR1 MNHEY, CDR2 SVGEGT. The receptor comes from a human donor in good health. Some clones in this sample may be carry-over from other donors' samples. Sequences were obtained from memory CD8+ T cells from blood. The rearrangement joins TRBV6-2 or TRBV6-3 to TRBJ2-1; the D call of TRBD2 rests on TCRdb alone, since no DNA is present to check it. This chain's CDR3 is CASRLTDSGTFYNEQFF.